Listed below are T cell receptor beta chains from one sample, sequenced in a study of CD8 T cells in Susac syndrome. TCRdb used MiXCR to reprocess the immunoSEQ multiplex PCR reads, holding one entry per CDR3 protein. Of 84,000 or so distinct CDR3 sequences in the sample, about 94% were seen once. The sequenced sample was CD8+ T cells from PBMCs. The receptors come from a human donor with Susac syndrome. Each CDR3 is given with its conserved first and last residue. Fields, in order: V gene, clone size, J gene, D gene, CDR3 DNA, CDR3 protein. D genes are given only for firm matches. Clone size is not always given. Where it is, it says once, few, many or a class for expanded clones.

>TRBV5-1|-|TRBJ2-1|-
TGCGCCAGCAGCTTGGATAGGGGATCTGATGAGCAGTTCTTC
CASSLDRGSDEQFF
>TRBV29-1|-|TRBJ2-1|TRBD2
TGCAGCGTTCTTGGGACTAGCGGAGCCTACAATGAGCAGTTCTTC
CSVLGTSGAYNEQFF
>TRBV27|-|TRBJ1-5|TRBD1
TGTGCCAGCAGTGGGGGACAGACTAGCAATCAGCCCCAGCATTTT
CASSGGQTSNQPQHF
>TRBV2|-|TRBJ2-1|-
TGTGCCAGCAGTGGGACAGTGCAGTACAATGAGCAGTTCTTC
CASSGTVQYNEQFF
>TRBV2|-|TRBJ1-1|-
TGTGCCAGCAGTGAGTACGCACAGGGTAGGAACACTGAAGCTTTCTTT
CASSEYAQGRNTEAFF
>TRBV27|-|TRBJ1-5|-
TGTGCCACCCACCCGAACGGGGCCATGGCTTATAGCAATCAGCCCCAGCATTTT
CATHPNGAMAYSNQPQHF
>TRBV7-2|-|TRBJ2-4|-
TGTGCCAGCAGCTTAGGCCAAATAGCCAAAAACATTCAGTACTTC
CASSLGQIAKNIQYF
>TRBV7-8|-|TRBJ2-3|TRBD1
TGTGCCTCCGAGGGACAGGGCAAGACAGATACGCAGTATTTT
CASEGQGKTDTQYF
>TRBV19|-|TRBJ2-2|-
TGTGCCAGTAGTGTCCCCGGGACCTTCTCCGGGGAGCTGTTTTTT
CASSVPGTFSGELFF
>TRBV12-3/TRBV12-4|-|TRBJ2-5|-
TGTGCCAGCAGTCACGGAGTGTGGAGTGATGGGGCAGAGGAGACCCAGTACTTC
CASSHGVWSDGAEETQYF
>TRBV29-1|-|TRBJ2-7|-
TGCAGCGTTGATGGAGTTTACGAGCAGTACTTC
CSVDGVYEQYF
>TRBV23-1|-|TRBJ2-7|-
TGCGCCAGCAGTCAGTTATATAGGCACAGATCCTACGAGCAGTACTTC
CASSQLYRHRSYEQYF
>TRBV12-3/TRBV12-4|-|TRBJ2-7|TRBD2
TGTGCCAGCAGGGCGGGACTAGACTACTACGAGCAGTACTTC
CASRAGLDYYEQYF
>TRBV7-9|once|TRBJ2-1|TRBD2
TGTGCCAGCAGCGACCTAGCGGGAGTCAATGAGCAGTTCTTC
CASSDLAGVNEQFF
>TRBV27|-|TRBJ2-7|-
TGTGCCAGCAGCTCCCTCTACGAGCAGTACTTC
CASSSLYEQYF
>TRBV19|-|TRBJ2-7|TRBD1
TGTGCCAGTAGTGGACAGGGTTTATTCCTCTCCTACGAGCAGTACTTC
CASSGQGLFLSYEQYF